The sequence of this TCR beta chain was determined in a study of shared clonotypes between healthy human individuals. General study findings and limits: Read depth was anticipated to influence clonotype sharing among donors.

Trimming took 3 bases from V and 2 from J; bases not matched to a gene: 2. Looked up from germline, CDR1 is SGHTA and CDR2 is FQGNSA. The CDR3 is made up of 14 amino acids. About this clone: What it binds is unknown. This sample also contains other DNA sequences that code for the same CDR3.

Repertoires were generated with immunoSEQ multiplex PCR, while TCRdb's copy carries only in-frame clones and drops some. The sample shows some 2,000,000 clones, approximately 94% of them seen only once. This receptor was identified in a man between 18 and 35 years old in good health. V usage is TRBV7-2 and J usage is TRBJ2-7; 9 bases match TRBD2. Sample: naive CD4+ T cells sorted from blood. Subset here: CD45RA+ positively selected. The CDR3 sequence is CASSFSGGPYEQYF. The CDR3 region has the DNA TGTGCCAGCAGCTTTAGCGGGGGACCCTACGAGCAGTACTTC.